The T cell receptor beta chain described here comes from a study of CD8 T cell repertoires and HIV-1 epitope variants. Study overall: Tested: three Gag epitope families, Nef HW9 and YT9.

Survey-depth immunoSEQ sequencing covered TCR beta CDR3 regions. Assay used: immunoSEQ multiplex PCR; TCRdb lists only in-frame clones, some missing. The table includes some 6,000 clones, around 71% detected once. Trimming at V came to 0 bases and at J to 15 bases, leaving 3 bases not matched to a gene. The CDR3 runs to 12 residues. Germline CDR1 reads SGHTA; CDR2 reads FQGNSA. A note on this clone: Its matching antigen is unknown.

This clonotype was obtained from a male donor with HIV. The gene calls are TRBV7-2 and TRBJ2-1, with 9 positions matching TRBD2. Material for sequencing was cultured CD8+ T cells derived from PBMCs. The CDR3, as DNA: TGTGCCAGCAGCTTAGCTAGCGGGAGAATGTTCTTC. Protein product: CASSLASGRMFF. Complete variable domain (other parts from reference TRBV7-2 and TRBJ2-1): GAGVSQSPSNKVTEKGKDVELRCDPISGHTALYWYRQSLGQGLEFLIYFQGNSAPDKSGLPSDRFSAERTGGSVSTLTIQRTQQEDSAVYLCASSLASGRMFFGPGTRLTVL.